Described below is a single T cell receptor beta chain sequence and its context. As the sequencing template, cDNA was produced by extracting RNA and reverse transcribing it. TCRdb keeps only in-frame clones here, not all; method: immunoSEQ multiplex PCR. The sample lists tens of thousands of clones, about three fifths seen once, with about a sixth in the top ten. V lost 1 base and J lost 0, with 9 bases in between. In germline, CDR1 is MDHEN, CDR2 SYDVKM. This CDR3 region has 15 residues. The data stem from a study of CD8+ T cells in alopecia areata. Study details: Tofacitinib administration to treated patients was oral, at 5 to 10 mg twice daily. The tofacitinib course ran for 6 to 18 months and was followed by 6 months off drug.

Cell sorting was applied to PBMCs, and CD4+ and CD8+ T cells were collected. J is TRBJ1-1 and V is TRBV28; D uncertain. The receptor was derived from a human donor with alopecia areata. The sequences come from CD8+ T cells sorted from blood, collected at week 0. DNA for the CDR3: TGTGCCAGCAGTTTATATTCAGTAATGAACACTGAAGCTTTCTTT. Translation gives CASSLYSVMNTEAFF.